This TCR beta chain was profiled in a study of blood T cell repertoires in COVID-19. Study in general: Samples of COVID-19 (acute and convalescent) were obtained from the United States, Italy and Spain.

As originally analysed: Estimation of nucleated cell counts relied on the amplification of reference gene primers. Assay: immunoSEQ multiplex PCR; the TCRdb copy retains only in-frame clones and omits some. The V and J calls and clone size come from that table; D and trimming were worked out from the DNA. Of about 95,000 clones in the sample, under 95% were seen once. Looked up from germline, CDR1 is SEHNR and CDR2 is FQNEAQ (reference sequence). The CDR3 loop spans 15 amino acids. Trimming stripped 5 bases from V and 0 bases from J, with 8 bases between. This TCR derives from a woman aged 45-65 years in a cohort sampled during active COVID-19. The sample taken for sequencing was peripheral blood. The chain has TRBV7-9 and TRBJ2-6; weak D call: TRBD2 (5 bases). The CDR3 DNA reads as TGTGCCAGCAGCCAAGGGAGCTCTGGGGCCAACGTCCTGACTTTC. This encodes CASSQGSSGANVLTF.